Sequencing of this T cell receptor beta chain was carried out in a study of T cell responses to AZD1222 COVID-19 vaccine. Study-wide context: Researchers grouped second doses given at about 4 or about 12 weeks into one pool. Findings and caveats of the study: Sampling that yielded the repertoires occurred only after the peak T cell response. Across spike, vaccine-associated CD4 TCRs were found, dominant at 160-218 and 743-854. The sample set comprised mostly white British donors with more females, and clonal diversity was possibly underestimated.

V gave up 2 bases and J gave up 4 bases; unmatched junction bases: 5. The CDR3 runs 14 residues. CDR1 is SGHNT and CDR2 is YYREEE in the germline V gene (reference sequence). This clone came up once. What it binds is not known. TCRdb keeps only in-frame clones here, not all; method: immunoSEQ multiplex PCR. The table records more than 100,000 clones, 70% to 90% of them present only once. This receptor was identified in an adult in good health. This specimen consisted of peripheral blood, obtained on day 0 of AZD1222 vaccination. The chain carries TRBV5-4 and TRBJ2-7, with 8 nucleotides matching TRBD1. CDR3 in DNA: TGTGCCAGCAGCTTTCGGCAGGGGGCATACGAGCAGTACTTC. Its protein product is CASSFRQGAYEQYF.